This TCR beta chain was recovered during a study of T-cell reconstitution after alpha-beta-depleted transplantation in children. Germline CDR1 is SGHVS and CDR2 is FQNEAQ. The CDR3 loop spans 16 amino acids. V lost 4 bases to trimming and J lost 9 bases; unmatched junction nucleotides: 9. Study-wide results and limits: Certain patients had high TCRbeta diversity at day 60, and it came from recipient T cells and thymic progenitors that survived. Most T-cell counts and diversity one year after the transplant came from T cells that were newly produced. As was reported, about two months after transplant, alpha-beta T cells came from several hundred expanded graft clones.

Researchers prepared the TCRbeta library using unique molecular identifiers, the study reports. TCRdb reprocessed the PCR reads with MiXCR, giving one entry per CDR3 protein. This sample has about 290,000 distinct CDR3 sequences, with about 7.3% found just once. This clonotype appeared a few times. Antigen unknown. V and J are TRBV7-8 and TRBJ2-1, with 13 bases lining up with TRBD2. The sequences come from peripheral blood, collected 360 days after TCRalphabeta/CD19-depleted stem cell transplant. This clonotype was obtained from a female patient aged 2-9 years who had a stem cell transplant for Fanconi anemia, so the T cells may come from the graft donor. The CDR3 reads CASSSPGTSGETEQFF. The DNA for the CDR3 is TGTGCCAGCAGCTCCCCCGGGACTAGCGGGGAAACTGAGCAGTTCTTC.